This TCR beta chain comes out of a study of early T cells in non-severe SARS-CoV-2 infection. Study outcomes and limitations: A preference for anti-spike CD8 responses marked VDJdb matching, which missed private and CD4 specificities.

The CDR3 sequence is 21 residues long. CDR1 MNHEY and CDR2 SVGEGT come from the germline V gene. V was clipped by 4 bases and J by 1 base; unmatched bases: 21. Unique molecular identifiers (one per individual cDNA molecule) were attached. Each CDR3 protein gets one entry after TCRdb re-called the 5' RACE reads with MiXCR. The sample carries about 59,000 distinct CDR3 sequences, around 13% recorded once. This clonotype was seen a few times. Its target is unknown. The receptor was isolated from an adult who was a healthcare worker with PCR-confirmed SARS-CoV-2 infection or an uninfected control (not recorded which). The V gene is TRBV6-2 or TRBV6-3, the J gene TRBJ2-1; TRBD2 aligns across 8 bases. Sequenced sample: whole blood. The CDR3 nucleotides are TGTGCCAGCAGTTCCTTACAGGAAAGGTGGATAGCGGGGTCTTCCTACAATGAGCAGTTCTTC. Amino acids: CASSSLQERWIAGSSYNEQFF.